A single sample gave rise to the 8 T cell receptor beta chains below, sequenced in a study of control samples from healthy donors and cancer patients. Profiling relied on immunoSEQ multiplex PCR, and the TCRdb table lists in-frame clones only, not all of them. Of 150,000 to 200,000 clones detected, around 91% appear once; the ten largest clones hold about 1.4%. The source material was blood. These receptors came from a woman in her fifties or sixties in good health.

The CDR3 sequence: CASSPRGFTDTQYF. DNA of the CDR3: TGCGCCAGCAGCCCCCGGGGCTTCACAGATACGCAGTATTTT. The V and J genes are TRBV4-1 and TRBJ2-3, with D perhaps given as TRBD1 or TRBD2 (5 bases each). The CDR3 length is 14 residues. CDR1 is MGHRA, CDR2 YSYEKL, per germline. V was clipped by 4 bases and J by 2 bases, with 10 bases between them.

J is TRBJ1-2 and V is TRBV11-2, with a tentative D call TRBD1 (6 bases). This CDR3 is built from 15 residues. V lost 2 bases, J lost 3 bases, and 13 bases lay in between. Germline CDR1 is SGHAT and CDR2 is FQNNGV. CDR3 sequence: CASSLNGNRDYGYTF. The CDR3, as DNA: TGTGCCAGCAGCTTAAATGGTAACAGGGACTATGGCTACACCTTC.

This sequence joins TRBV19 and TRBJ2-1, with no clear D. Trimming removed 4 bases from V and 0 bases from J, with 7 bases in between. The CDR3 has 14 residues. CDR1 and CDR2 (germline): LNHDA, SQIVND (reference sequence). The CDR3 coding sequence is TGTGCCAGTAGTAGCCGAAGCTCCTACAATGAGCAGTTCTTC. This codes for CASSSRSSYNEQFF.

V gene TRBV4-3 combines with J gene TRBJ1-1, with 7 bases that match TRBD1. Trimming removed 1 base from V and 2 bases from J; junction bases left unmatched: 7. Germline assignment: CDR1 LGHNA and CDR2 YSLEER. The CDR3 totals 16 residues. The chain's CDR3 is CASSQARHRGNTEAFF. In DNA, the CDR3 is TGCGCCAGCAGCCAAGCCAGGCACAGGGGTAACACTGAAGCTTTCTTT.

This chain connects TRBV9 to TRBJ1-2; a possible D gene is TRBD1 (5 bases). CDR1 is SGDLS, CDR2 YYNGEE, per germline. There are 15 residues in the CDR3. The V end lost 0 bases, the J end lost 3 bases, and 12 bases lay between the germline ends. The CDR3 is CASSVGAGGDYGYTF. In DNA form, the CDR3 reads TGTGCCAGCAGCGTAGGGGCGGGGGGAGACTATGGCTACACCTTC.

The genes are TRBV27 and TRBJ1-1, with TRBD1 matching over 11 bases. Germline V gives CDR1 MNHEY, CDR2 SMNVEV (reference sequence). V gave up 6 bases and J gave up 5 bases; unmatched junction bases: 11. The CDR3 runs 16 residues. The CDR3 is CASSRGQGAGYTEAFF. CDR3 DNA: TGTGCCAGCAGCCGCGGACAGGGGGCCGGTTATACTGAAGCTTTCTTT.

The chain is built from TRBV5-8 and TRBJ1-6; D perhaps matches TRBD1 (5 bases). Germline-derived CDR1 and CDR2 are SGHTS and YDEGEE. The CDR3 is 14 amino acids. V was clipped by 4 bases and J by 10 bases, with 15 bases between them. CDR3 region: CASSDLRRDSPLHF. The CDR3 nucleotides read TGTGCCAGCAGCGACCTAAGGAGGGACTCACCCCTCCACTTT. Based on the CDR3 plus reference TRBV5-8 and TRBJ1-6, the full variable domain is EAGVTQSPTHLIKTRGQQATLRCSPISGHTSVYWYQQALGLGLQFLLWYDEGEERNRGNFPPRFSGRQFPNYSSELNVNALELEDSALYLCASSDLRRDSPLHFGNGTRLTVT.

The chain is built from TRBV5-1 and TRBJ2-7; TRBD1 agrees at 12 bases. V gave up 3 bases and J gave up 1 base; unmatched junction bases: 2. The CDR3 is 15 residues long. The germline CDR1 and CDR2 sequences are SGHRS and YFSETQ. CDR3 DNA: TGCGCCAGCAGCTGGGGACAGGGGGCATCCTACGAGCAGTACTTC. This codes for CASSWGQGASYEQYF.